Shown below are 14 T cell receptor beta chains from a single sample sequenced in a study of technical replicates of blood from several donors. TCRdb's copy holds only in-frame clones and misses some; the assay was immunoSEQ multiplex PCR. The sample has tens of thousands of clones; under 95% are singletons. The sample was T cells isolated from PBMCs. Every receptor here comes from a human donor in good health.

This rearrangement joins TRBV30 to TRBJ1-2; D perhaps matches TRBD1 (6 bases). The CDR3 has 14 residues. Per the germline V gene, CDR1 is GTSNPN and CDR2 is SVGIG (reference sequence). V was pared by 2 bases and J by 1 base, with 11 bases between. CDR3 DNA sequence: TGTGCCTGGAGTCTACAGGGAGTTAACTATGGCTACACCTTC. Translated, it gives CAWSLQGVNYGYTF.

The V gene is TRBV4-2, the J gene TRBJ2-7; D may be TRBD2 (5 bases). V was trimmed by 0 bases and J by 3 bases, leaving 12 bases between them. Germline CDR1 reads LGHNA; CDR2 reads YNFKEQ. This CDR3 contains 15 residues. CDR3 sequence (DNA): TGTGCCAGCAGCCAAGACGGGCGGGCTAGCTACGAGCAGTACTTC. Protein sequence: CASSQDGRASYEQYF.

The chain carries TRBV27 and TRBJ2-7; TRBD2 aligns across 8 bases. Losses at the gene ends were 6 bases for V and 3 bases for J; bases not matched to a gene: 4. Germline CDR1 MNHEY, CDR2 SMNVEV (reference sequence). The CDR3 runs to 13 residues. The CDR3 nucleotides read TGTGCCAGCAGCCTAGCGGGTAACTACGAGCAGTACTTC. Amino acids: CASSLAGNYEQYF.

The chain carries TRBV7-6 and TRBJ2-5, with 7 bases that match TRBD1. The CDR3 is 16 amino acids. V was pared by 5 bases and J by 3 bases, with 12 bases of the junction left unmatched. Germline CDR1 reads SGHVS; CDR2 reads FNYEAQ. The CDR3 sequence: CASSPAAPGTEETQYF. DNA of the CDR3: TGTGCCAGCAGCCCTGCAGCCCCCGGGACAGAAGAGACCCAGTACTTC. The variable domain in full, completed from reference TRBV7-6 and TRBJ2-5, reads GAGVSQSPRYKVTKRGQDVALRCDPISGHVSLYWYRQALGQGPEFLTYFNYEAQQDKSGLPNDRFSAERPEGSISTLTIQRTEQRDSAMYRCASSPAAPGTEETQYFGPGTRLLVL.

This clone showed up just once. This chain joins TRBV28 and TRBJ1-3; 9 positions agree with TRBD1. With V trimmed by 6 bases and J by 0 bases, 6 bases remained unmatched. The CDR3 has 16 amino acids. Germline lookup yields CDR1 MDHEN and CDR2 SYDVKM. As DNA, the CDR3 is TGTGCCAGCAGCCGGACAGGGGAGCACTCTGGAAACACCATATATTTT. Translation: CASSRTGEHSGNTIYF.

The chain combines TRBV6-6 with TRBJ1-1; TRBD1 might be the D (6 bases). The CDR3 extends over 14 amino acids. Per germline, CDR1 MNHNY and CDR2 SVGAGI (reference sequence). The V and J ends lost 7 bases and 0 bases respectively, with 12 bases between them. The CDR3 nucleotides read TGTGCCAGCACCCTGGACAGTATGAACACTGAAGCTTTCTTT. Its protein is CASTLDSMNTEAFF.

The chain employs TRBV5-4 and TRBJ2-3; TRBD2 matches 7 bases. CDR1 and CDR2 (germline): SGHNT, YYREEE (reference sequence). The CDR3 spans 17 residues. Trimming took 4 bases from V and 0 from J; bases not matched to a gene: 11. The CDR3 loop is CASSAGVGFPSTDTQYF. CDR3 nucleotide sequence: TGTGCCAGCAGCGCGGGGGTTGGGTTCCCCAGCACAGATACGCAGTATTTT.

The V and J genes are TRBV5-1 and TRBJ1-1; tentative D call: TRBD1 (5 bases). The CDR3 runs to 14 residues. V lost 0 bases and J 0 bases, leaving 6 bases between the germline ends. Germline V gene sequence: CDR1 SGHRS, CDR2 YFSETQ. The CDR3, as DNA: TGCGCCAGCAGCTTGGTCAGGGTGAACACTGAAGCTTTCTTT. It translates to CASSLVRVNTEAFF.

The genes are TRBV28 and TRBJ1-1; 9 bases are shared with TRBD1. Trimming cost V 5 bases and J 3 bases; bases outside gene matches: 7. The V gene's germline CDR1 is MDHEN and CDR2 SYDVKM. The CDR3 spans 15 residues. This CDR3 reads CASSETGGLDTEAFF. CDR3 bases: TGTGCCAGCAGTGAAACAGGGGGCCTGGACACTGAAGCTTTCTTT.

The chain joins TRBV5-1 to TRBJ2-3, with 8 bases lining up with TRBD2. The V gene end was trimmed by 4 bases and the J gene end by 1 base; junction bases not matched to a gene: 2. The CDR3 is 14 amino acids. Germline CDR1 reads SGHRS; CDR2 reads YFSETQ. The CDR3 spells CASSPGGRTDTQYF. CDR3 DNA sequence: TGCGCCAGCAGCCCGGGGGGGCGCACAGATACGCAGTATTTT.

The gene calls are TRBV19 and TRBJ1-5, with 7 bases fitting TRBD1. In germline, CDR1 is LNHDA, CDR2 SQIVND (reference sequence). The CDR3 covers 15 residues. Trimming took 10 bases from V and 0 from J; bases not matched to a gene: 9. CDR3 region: CATATGSYSNQPQHF. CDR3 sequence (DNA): TGTGCCACCGCGACAGGGTCTTATAGCAATCAGCCCCAGCATTTT.

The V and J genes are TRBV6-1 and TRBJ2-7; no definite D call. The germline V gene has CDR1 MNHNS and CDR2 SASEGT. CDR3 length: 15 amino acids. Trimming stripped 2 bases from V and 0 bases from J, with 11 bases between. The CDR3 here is CASSEPRIISYEQYF. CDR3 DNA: TGTGCCAGCAGTGAACCTAGGATAATCTCCTACGAGCAGTACTTC.

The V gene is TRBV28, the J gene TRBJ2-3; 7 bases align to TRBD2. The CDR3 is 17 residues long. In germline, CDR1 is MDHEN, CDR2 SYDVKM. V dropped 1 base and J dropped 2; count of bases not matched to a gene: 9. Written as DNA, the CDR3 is TGTGCCAGCAGTTTATTCAGCCTAGCGGAGACCACAGATACGCAGTATTTT. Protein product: CASSLFSLAETTDTQYF.

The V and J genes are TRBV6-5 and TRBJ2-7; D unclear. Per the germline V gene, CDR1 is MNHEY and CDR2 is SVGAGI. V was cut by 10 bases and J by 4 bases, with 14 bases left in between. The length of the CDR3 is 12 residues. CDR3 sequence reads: CATQSLSYEQYF. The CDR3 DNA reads TGTGCCACCCAGTCCCTCTCATACGAGCAGTACTTC.